What follows are 18 T cell receptor beta chains derived from one specimen sequenced in a study of T-cell reconstitution after alpha-beta-depleted transplantation in children. Library preparation (for TCRbeta) was performed with unique molecular identifiers. TCRdb ran MiXCR on the PCR reads and lists one entry per CDR3 protein. The sample comprises under 250,000 distinct CDR3 sequences, 20% to 30% of which are singletons, and about 5% rests with the top ten. The sample in question was PBMCs, mostly from graft donor cells, obtained 360 days after TCRalphabeta/CD19-depleted stem cell transplant. The receptors derive from a female patient between 2 and 15 years old who had a stem cell transplant for congenital amegakaryocytic thrombocytopenia, so the T cells may come from the graft donor.

This clonotype came up a few times. The chain recombines TRBV4-2 with TRBJ2-1; 8 bases line up with TRBD2. The CDR3 is 18 residues long. Unmatched junction bases numbered 10, after V lost 0 bases and J lost 3 bases. Germline CDR1 LGHNA, CDR2 YNFKEQ. DNA of the CDR3: TGTGCCAGCAGCCAAGAAGTAGCGGGGCCGGCCGGCTACAATGAGCAGTTCTTC. Residues: CASSQEVAGPAGYNEQFF.

This clonotype was picked up a small number of times. This chain joins TRBV12-3 or TRBV12-4 and TRBJ1-2; tentative D call: TRBD1 (6 bases). The CDR3 extends over 14 amino acids. V lost 6 bases and J lost 0, with 11 bases in between. Here the CDR3 reads CASSRTAANYGYTF. In DNA form, the CDR3 reads TGTGCCAGCAGCCGGACAGCAGCTAACTATGGCTACACCTTC.

This clonotype has a handful of counts. The V call is TRBV28, the J call TRBJ1-5; no clear D gene. With 4 bases removed from V and 3 bases from J, the gap between germline ends came to 13 bases. The CDR3 extends over 15 amino acids. The germline gives CDR1 MDHEN, CDR2 SYDVKM. The CDR3 loop reads CASSSPDGYNQPQHF. The CDR3 bases are TGTGCCAGCAGTTCACCCGACGGATACAATCAGCCCCAGCATTTT. Full variable domain (outside the CDR3, taken from reference TRBV28 and TRBJ1-5): DVKVTQSSRYLVKRTGEKVFLECVQDMDHENMFWYRQDPGLGLRLIYFSYDVKMKEKGDIPEGYSVSREKKERFSLILESASTNQTSMYLCASSSPDGYNQPQHFGDGTRLSIL.

This clonotype was picked up a small number of times. The chain joins TRBV28 to TRBJ2-5; unclear D gene. This CDR3 has 11 residues. CDR1 is MDHEN and CDR2 is SYDVKM in the germline V gene. V gave up 6 bases and J gave up 5 bases, with 7 bases separating them. The CDR3 nucleotides read TGTGCCAGCAGGGAAAGCGAGACCCAGTACTTC. The encoded protein is CASRESETQYF.

This clonotype was found many times. The chain carries TRBV20-1 and TRBJ2-7, with 7 bases identical to TRBD1. The CDR3 is made up of 14 amino acids. Germline CDR1 reads DFQATT; CDR2 reads SNEGSKA (reference sequence). Losses at the gene ends were 4 bases for V and 2 bases for J; bases not matched to a gene: 8. DNA of the CDR3: TGCAGTGCTATCGGGACAGCCTACACCTACGAGCAGTACTTC. It specifies CSAIGTAYTYEQYF.

This clonotype was recorded a few times. V and J are TRBV12-3 or TRBV12-4 and TRBJ2-7, with D perhaps given as TRBD1 or TRBD2 (5 bases each). Trimming cost V 5 bases and J 3 bases, with 20 bases left between them. The CDR3 is made up of 16 amino acids. The CDR3 DNA sequence: TGTGCCAGCAGTCCTCTATGGACACGGGGTTTCTACGAGCAGTACTTC. Its protein product is CASSPLWTRGFYEQYF.

The CDR3 DNA follows: TGTGCCAGCAGTTACCACGGTAGCGGGGGCGGCGGGGAGCTGTTTTTT. Translation gives CASSYHGSGGGGELFF. The chain is built from TRBV6-2 or TRBV6-3 and TRBJ2-2, with 9 bases lining up with TRBD2. Germline V gene sequence: CDR1 MNHEY, CDR2 SVGEGT. V lost 2 bases to trimming and J lost 7 bases; unmatched junction nucleotides: 8. CDR3 size: 16 residues.

In nucleotides, the CDR3 is TGTGCCAGCAGTTTTGTACTCGGGGAGCTGTTTTTT. Translated: CASSFVLGELFF. The chain couples TRBV12-3 or TRBV12-4 to TRBJ2-2; D remains ambiguous. The V end was cut by 3 bases, the J end by 7 bases, with 6 bases between. This CDR3 has 12 residues.

CDR3 nucleotides: TGCGCCAGCAGCCGGGACGCTAAGGGGGAGCTGTTTTTT. Protein: CASSRDAKGELFF. J is TRBJ2-2 and V is TRBV5-1, with D perhaps matching TRBD1 or TRBD2 (5 bases each). CDR3 length: 13 residues. Germline CDR1 SGHRS, CDR2 YFSETQ. The V end was cut by 4 bases, the J end by 8 bases, with 12 bases between.

This chain connects TRBV6-5 to TRBJ1-1; the D is unclear. Trimming stripped 0 bases from V and 2 bases from J, with 7 bases between. CDR1 is MNHEY and CDR2 is SVGAGI in the germline V gene. This CDR3 spans 14 amino acids. CDR3 protein: CASSYSWGNTEAFF. CDR3 sequence (DNA): TGTGCCAGCAGTTACTCATGGGGTAACACTGAAGCTTTCTTT.

This clonotype was detected a few times. J is TRBJ2-6 and V is TRBV12-3 or TRBV12-4; unclear D gene. The CDR3 runs 15 residues. V was clipped by 5 bases and J by 0 bases, with 8 bases between them. The DNA of the CDR3 is TGTGCCAGCAGTCAAAGGATCTCTGGGGCCAACGTCCTGACTTTC. Its protein is CASSQRISGANVLTF.

The rearrangement links TRBV20-1 to TRBJ2-2; D gene unclear. V lost 3 bases to trimming and J lost 2 bases, with 13 bases between them. CDR3 size: 15 residues. Germline CDR1 DFQATT, CDR2 SNEGSKA (reference sequence). The CDR3 nucleotides are TGCAGTGCTAGCTTGGCCCGGCTAAACACCGGGGAGCTGTTTTTT. Its translation: CSASLARLNTGELFF.

This clonotype was counted many times. The rearrangement links TRBV20-1 to TRBJ2-7, with D perhaps matching TRBD1 or TRBD2 (5 bases each). CDR1 and CDR2 from the germline V gene are DFQATT and SNEGSKA (reference sequence). Trimming took off 6 bases at V and 4 bases at J, with 13 bases between the two ends. The CDR3 loop spans 12 amino acids. For the CDR3, the DNA is TGCAGTGCAGAGGGGACCCTTTACGAGCAGTACTTC. Translation gives CSAEGTLYEQYF.

In DNA, the CDR3 is TGTGCCAGCTGTTTAGACGACAGGGGGGTTGAAAAACTGTTTTTT. This gives the protein CASCLDDRGVEKLFF. V and J are TRBV3-1 and TRBJ1-4; 9 bases map to TRBD1. CDR3 length equals 15 residues. Germline trimming cut 8 bases from V and 7 bases from J; bases unmatched to any gene: 11. Looked up from germline, CDR1 is LGHDT and CDR2 is YNNKEL (reference sequence).

This chain links TRBV18 with TRBJ2-5; D is ambiguous. This CDR3 spans 14 amino acids. V gave up 5 bases and J gave up 0 bases, with 10 bases separating them. Germline CDR1 and CDR2: KGHSH and LQKENI. Here the CDR3 reads CASSIYGDQETQYF. The CDR3, as DNA: TGTGCCAGCTCAATCTACGGTGACCAAGAGACCCAGTACTTC.

The rearrangement links TRBV4-3 to TRBJ2-1, with D possibly being TRBD2 (7 bases). There are 16 residues in the CDR3. V lost 4 bases and J 7 bases, leaving 20 bases between the germline ends. Germline V gives CDR1 LGHNA, CDR2 YSLEER. In nucleotides, the CDR3 is TGCGCCAGCAGCCGAGGGGGGGCCGGGATGTTTAATGAGCAGTTCTTC. Its translation: CASSRGGAGMFNEQFF.

This chain links TRBV27 with TRBJ1-3, with D uncertain. The V gene's germline CDR1 is MNHEY and CDR2 SMNVEV (reference sequence). Trimming pared 3 bases from V and 7 bases from J, leaving 4 bases between. The CDR3 covers 11 residues. CDR3 DNA: TGTGCCAGCAGTTTCTTCAACACCATATATTTT. Its protein product is CASSFFNTIYF.

This clonotype occurred a few times. The chain has TRBV2 and TRBJ2-7; possible D gene TRBD2, 6 bases. The V gene's germline CDR1 is SNHLY and CDR2 FYNNEI. Trimming cost V 6 bases and J 2 bases, with 17 bases left between them. The CDR3 length is 15 residues. CDR3: CASRARGTPPYEQYF. The DNA for the CDR3 is TGTGCCAGCAGGGCACGGGGGACCCCTCCCTACGAGCAGTACTTC.